The T cell receptor beta chain described here comes from a study of blood T cell repertoires in COVID-19. Across the study: Samples representing acute and convalescent COVID-19 were sourced from the United States, Italy and Spain. T cells, B-cell-depleted T cells, or PBMCs provided the cDNA or gDNA that served as material.

As processed by the authors: Amplification of reference gene primers provided the estimated nucleated cell counts. Clones were read by immunoSEQ multiplex PCR, and TCRdb kept only the in-frame ones, dropping some. That table is the source of V, J and clone size, and D and trimming were worked out from the DNA. The data contain about 240,000 clones, approximately 83% of them seen just once; the ten biggest clones take up roughly 2%. V lost 6 bases to trimming and J lost 6 bases, with 9 bases between them. This CDR3 has 11 residues. The germline gives CDR1 DFQATT, CDR2 SNEGSKA (reference sequence). Source material: peripheral blood. The V and J genes are TRBV20-1 and TRBJ2-1; no clear D gene. The clonotype originates from a young man who had recovered from COVID-19. The CDR3 region has the DNA TGCAGTGCCCGGTACGTCAATGAGCAGTTCTTC. It is translated as CSARYVNEQFF.